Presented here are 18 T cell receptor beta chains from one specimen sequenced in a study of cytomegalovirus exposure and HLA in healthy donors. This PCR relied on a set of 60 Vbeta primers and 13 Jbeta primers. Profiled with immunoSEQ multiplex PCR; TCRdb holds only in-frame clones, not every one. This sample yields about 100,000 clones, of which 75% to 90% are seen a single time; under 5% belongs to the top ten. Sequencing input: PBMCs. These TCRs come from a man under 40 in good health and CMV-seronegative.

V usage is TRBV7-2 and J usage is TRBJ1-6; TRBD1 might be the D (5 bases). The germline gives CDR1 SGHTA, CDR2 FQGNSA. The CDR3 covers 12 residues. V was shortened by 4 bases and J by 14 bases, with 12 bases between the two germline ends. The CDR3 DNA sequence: TGTGCCAGCAGCTATCAGGGTGGCACCCTCCACTTT. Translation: CASSYQGGTLHF.

This chain's CDR3 is CASNPFATSGSTDTQYF. The CDR3 DNA reads TGTGCCAGCAACCCATTCGCAACTAGCGGGAGCACAGATACGCAGTATTTT. V is TRBV28 and J is TRBJ2-3; 9 positions agree with TRBD2. This CDR3 is built from 17 residues. In germline, CDR1 is MDHEN, CDR2 SYDVKM. V was clipped by 7 bases and J by 0 bases; unmatched bases: 11.

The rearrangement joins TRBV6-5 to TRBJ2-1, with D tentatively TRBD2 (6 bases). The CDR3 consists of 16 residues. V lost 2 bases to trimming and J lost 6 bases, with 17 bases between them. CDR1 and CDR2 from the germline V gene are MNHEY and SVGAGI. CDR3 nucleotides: TGTGCCAGCAGTTACGGACTACCCGCGGGGAGCAATGAGCAGTTCTTC. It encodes CASSYGLPAGSNEQFF.

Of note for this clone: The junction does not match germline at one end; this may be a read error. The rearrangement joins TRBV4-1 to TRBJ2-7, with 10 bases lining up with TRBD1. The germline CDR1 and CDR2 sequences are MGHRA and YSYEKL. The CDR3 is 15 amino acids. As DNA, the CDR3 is TGCACCAGCAGCTTCTCCGGGACAGGGGTGTACGAGCAGTACTTC. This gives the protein CTSSFSGTGVYEQYF.

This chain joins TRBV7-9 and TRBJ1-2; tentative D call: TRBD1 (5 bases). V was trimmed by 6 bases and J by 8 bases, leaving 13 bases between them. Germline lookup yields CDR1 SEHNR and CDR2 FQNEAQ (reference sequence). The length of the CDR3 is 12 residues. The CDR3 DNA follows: TGTGCCAGCAGTTCGCCCGGGGGAGGCTACACCTTC. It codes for CASSSPGGGYTF.

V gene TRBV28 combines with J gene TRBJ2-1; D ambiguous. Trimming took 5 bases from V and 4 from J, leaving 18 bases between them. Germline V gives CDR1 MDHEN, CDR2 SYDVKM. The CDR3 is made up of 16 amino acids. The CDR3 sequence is CASSPLVARRYNEQFF. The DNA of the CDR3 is TGTGCCAGCAGTCCTCTTGTGGCAAGGCGGTACAATGAGCAGTTCTTC.

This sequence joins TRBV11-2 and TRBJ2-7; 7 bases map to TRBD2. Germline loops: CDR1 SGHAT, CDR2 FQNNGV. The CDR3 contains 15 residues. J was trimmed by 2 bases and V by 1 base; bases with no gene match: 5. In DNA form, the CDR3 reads TGTGCCAGCAGCTTAGGTGGGCGGGGGACCTACGAGCAGTACTTC. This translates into CASSLGGRGTYEQYF.

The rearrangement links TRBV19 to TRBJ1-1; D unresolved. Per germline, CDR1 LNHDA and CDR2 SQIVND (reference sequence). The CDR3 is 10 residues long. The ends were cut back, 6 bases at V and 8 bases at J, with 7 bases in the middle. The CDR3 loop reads CASSSGEAFF. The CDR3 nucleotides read TGTGCCAGTAGCTCAGGCGAAGCTTTCTTT.

The CDR3 loop reads CASSPLPGQGNYEQYF. CDR3 coding DNA: TGTGCCAGCTCACCCCTCCCGGGACAGGGTAACTACGAGCAGTACTTC. V and J are TRBV18 and TRBJ2-7, with TRBD1 identical over 9 bases. The CDR3 spans 16 residues. CDR1 KGHSH and CDR2 LQKENI come from the germline V gene. V shed 3 bases, J shed 3 bases, and the junction held 9 bases outside the gene matches.

The CDR3 bases are TGTGCCAGTAGTATTGGGCAGATTAGCAATCAGCCCCAGCATTTT. This encodes CASSIGQISNQPQHF. V usage is TRBV19 and J usage is TRBJ1-5; D is unresolved. The CDR3 has 15 amino acids. Trimming removed 3 bases from V and 0 bases from J, with 9 bases in between. CDR1 and CDR2 from the germline V gene are LNHDA and SQIVND (reference sequence).

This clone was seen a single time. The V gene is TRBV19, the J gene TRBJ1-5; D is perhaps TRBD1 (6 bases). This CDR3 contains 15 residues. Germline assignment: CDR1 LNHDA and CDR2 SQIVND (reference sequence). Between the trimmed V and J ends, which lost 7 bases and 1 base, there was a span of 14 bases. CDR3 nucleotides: TGTGCCAGTATCCCGACAGGCGGAAGCAATCAGCCCCAGCATTTT. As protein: CASIPTGGSNQPQHF.

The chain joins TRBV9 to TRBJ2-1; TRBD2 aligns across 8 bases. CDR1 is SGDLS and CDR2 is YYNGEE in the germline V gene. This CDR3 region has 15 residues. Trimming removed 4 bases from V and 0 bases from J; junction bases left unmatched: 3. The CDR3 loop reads CASSRGGSSYNEQFF. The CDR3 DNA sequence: TGTGCCAGCAGCCGGGGGGGGAGCTCCTACAATGAGCAGTTCTTC.

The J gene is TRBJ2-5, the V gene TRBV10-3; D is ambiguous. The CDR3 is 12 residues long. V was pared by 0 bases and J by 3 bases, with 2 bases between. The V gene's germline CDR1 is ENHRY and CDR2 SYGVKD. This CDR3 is CAISESKETQYF. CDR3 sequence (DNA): TGTGCCATCAGTGAGTCTAAAGAGACCCAGTACTTC.

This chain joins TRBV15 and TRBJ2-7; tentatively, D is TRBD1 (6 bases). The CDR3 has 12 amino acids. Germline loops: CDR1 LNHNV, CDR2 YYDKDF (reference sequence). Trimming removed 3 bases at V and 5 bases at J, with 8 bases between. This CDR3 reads CATSRGHNEQYF. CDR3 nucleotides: TGTGCCACCAGCAGGGGACACAACGAGCAGTACTTC.

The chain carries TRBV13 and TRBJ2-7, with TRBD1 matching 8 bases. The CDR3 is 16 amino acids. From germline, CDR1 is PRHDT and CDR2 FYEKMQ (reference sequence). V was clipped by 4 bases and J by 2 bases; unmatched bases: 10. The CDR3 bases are TGTGCCAGCAGCTCCTCCGAGACAGGGGCCCCCTACGAGCAGTACTTC. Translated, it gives CASSSSETGAPYEQYF. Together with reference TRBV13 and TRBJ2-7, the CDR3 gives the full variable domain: AAGVIQSPRHLIKEKRETATLKCYPIPRHDTVYWYQQGPGQDPQFLISFYEKMQSDKGSIPDRFSAQQFSDYHSELNMSSLELGDSALYFCASSSSETGAPYEQYFGPGTRLTVT.

As DNA, the CDR3 is TGTGCCAGCAGCTTAACGGGACAGAGTAACTATGGCTACACCTTC. This translates into CASSLTGQSNYGYTF. V and J are TRBV7-3 and TRBJ1-2; 7 positions agree with TRBD1. Germline V gene data show CDR1 as SGHTA and CDR2 as FQGTGA. The trim removed 0 bases at V and 1 base at J, leaving 2 bases unmatched. This CDR3 spans 15 amino acids.

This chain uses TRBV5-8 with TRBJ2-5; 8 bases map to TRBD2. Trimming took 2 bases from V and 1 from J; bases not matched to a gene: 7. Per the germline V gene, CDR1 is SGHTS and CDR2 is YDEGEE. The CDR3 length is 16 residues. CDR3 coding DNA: TGTGCCAGCAGCTTAGGACTAGCAACCGTCCAAGAGACCCAGTACTTC. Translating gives CASSLGLATVQETQYF.

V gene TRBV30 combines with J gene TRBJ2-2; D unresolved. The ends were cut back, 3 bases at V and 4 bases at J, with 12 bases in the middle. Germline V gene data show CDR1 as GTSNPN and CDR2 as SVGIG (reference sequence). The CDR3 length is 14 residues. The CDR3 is CAWRGGDFTGELFF. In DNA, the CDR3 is TGTGCCTGGAGAGGCGGCGATTTCACCGGGGAGCTGTTTTTT.